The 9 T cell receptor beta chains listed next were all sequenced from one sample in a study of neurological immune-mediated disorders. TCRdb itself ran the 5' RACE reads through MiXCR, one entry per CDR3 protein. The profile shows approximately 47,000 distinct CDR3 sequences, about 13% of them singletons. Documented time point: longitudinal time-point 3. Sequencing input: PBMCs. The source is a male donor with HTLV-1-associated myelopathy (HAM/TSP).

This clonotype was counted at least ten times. DNA of the CDR3: TGTGCCAGCACCAGGACAGGGGAGAAGGGTGAGCAGTTCTTC. The encoded protein is CASTRTGEKGEQFF. The gene calls are TRBV7-2 and TRBJ2-1, with TRBD1 identical over 9 bases. With 7 bases clipped from V and 9 bases from J, the junction kept 10 bases outside the gene matches. Germline CDR1 SGHTA, CDR2 FQGNSA. The CDR3 is 14 residues long.

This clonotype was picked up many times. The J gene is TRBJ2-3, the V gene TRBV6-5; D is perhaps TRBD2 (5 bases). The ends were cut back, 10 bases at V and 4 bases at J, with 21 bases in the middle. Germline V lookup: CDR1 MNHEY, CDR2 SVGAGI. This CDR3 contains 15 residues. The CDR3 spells CATQPASLGADTQYF. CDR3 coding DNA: TGTGCCACCCAACCCGCTAGCCTAGGAGCAGATACGCAGTATTTT.

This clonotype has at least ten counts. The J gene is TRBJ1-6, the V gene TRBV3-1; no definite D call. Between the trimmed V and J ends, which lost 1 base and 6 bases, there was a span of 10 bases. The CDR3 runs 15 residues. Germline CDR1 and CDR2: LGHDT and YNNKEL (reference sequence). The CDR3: CASSQARRTNSPLHF. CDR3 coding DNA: TGTGCCAGCAGCCAAGCACGGCGGACTAATTCACCCCTCCACTTT.

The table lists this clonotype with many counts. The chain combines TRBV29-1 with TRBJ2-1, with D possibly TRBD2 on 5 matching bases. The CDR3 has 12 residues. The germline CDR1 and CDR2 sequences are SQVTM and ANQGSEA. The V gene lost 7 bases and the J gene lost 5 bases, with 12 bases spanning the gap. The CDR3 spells CSANRGDNEQFF. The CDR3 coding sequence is TGCAGCGCCAATCGGGGAGACAATGAGCAGTTCTTC.

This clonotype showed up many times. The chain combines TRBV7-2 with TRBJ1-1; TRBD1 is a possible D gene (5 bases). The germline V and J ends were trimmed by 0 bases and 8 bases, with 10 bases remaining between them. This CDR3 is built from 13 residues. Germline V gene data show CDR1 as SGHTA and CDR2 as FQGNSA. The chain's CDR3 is CASSLAIHREAFF. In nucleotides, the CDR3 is TGTGCCAGCAGCTTAGCGATTCACAGGGAAGCTTTCTTT. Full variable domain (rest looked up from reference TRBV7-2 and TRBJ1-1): GAGVSQSPSNKVTEKGKDVELRCDPISGHTALYWYRQSLGQGLEFLIYFQGNSAPDKSGLPSDRFSAERTGGSVSTLTIQRTQQEDSAVYLCASSLAIHREAFFGQGTRLTVV.

CDR3 protein: CASSPLPGAGSEQFF. As DNA, the CDR3 is TGCGCCAGCAGCCCGTTGCCGGGGGCGGGCAGTGAGCAGTTCTTC. J is TRBJ2-1 and V is TRBV5-1; D possibly matches TRBD1 or TRBD2 (6 bases each). CDR3 length: 15 residues. CDR1 and CDR2 (germline): SGHRS, YFSETQ. Trimming pared 4 bases from V and 9 bases from J, leaving 20 bases between.

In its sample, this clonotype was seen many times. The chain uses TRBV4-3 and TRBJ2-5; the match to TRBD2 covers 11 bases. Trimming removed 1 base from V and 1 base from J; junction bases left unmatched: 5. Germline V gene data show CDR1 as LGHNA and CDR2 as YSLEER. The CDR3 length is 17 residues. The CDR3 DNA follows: TGCGCCAGCAGCCAAGGCCTAGCGGGGGGCCTCCAAGAGACCCAGTACTTC. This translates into CASSQGLAGGLQETQYF.

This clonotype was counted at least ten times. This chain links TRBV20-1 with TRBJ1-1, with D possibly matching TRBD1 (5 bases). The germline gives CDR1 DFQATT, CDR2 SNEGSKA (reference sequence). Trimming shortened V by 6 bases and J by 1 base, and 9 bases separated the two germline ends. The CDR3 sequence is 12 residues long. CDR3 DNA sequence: TGCAGTGCAAACCAGGGGAACACTGAAGCTTTCTTT. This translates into CSANQGNTEAFF.

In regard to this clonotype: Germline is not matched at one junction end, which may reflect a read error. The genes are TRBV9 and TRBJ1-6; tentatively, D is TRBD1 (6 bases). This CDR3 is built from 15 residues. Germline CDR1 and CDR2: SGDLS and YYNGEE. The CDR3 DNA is TGTGCCAGCAGCGCGTACAGGGCGGCGGGCTCACCCCCCCACTTT. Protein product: CASSAYRAAGSPPHF.